Listed below are T cell receptor beta chains from one sample, sequenced in a study of T-cell reconstitution after alpha-beta-depleted transplantation in children. TCRdb fed the PCR reads into MiXCR, producing one record per CDR3 protein. The table records about 610,000 distinct CDR3 sequences, about 10% of them present only once. Material: PBMCs from the stem cell graft donor, obtained from the stem cell graft. All receptors derive from a human donor who donated a stem cell graft to a child with acute myeloid leukemia. Both conserved end residues are trimmed from each CDR3. Fields, in order: V gene, J gene, clone size, CDR3 protein. Clone size is not always given. Where it is, it says once, few, many or a class for expanded clones.

v_call: TRBV27
j_call: TRBJ2-1
clone_size: many
cdr3_aa: ASSYRGTSRNEQF

v_call: TRBV7-3
j_call: TRBJ2-1
clone_size: many
cdr3_aa: ASSLRAAYNEQF

v_call: TRBV7-2
j_call: TRBJ2-2
clone_size: -
cdr3_aa: ASSPQVLGGGPGELF

v_call: TRBV18
j_call: TRBJ2-3
clone_size: few
cdr3_aa: ASSPAEGRGTSGTSSTDTQY

v_call: TRBV7-8
j_call: TRBJ2-2
clone_size: many
cdr3_aa: ASSFLPRGGGELF

v_call: TRBV4-2
j_call: TRBJ2-3
clone_size: -
cdr3_aa: ASSQDSTGSTDTQY

v_call: TRBV7-8
j_call: TRBJ1-5
clone_size: -
cdr3_aa: ASSLPGTGSFRNQPQH

v_call: TRBV7-6
j_call: TRBJ2-1
clone_size: few
cdr3_aa: ASSPQAGNNEQF

v_call: TRBV12-3/TRBV12-4
j_call: TRBJ1-2
clone_size: -
cdr3_aa: ASSEQGARVYGYT

v_call: TRBV18
j_call: TRBJ1-2
clone_size: -
cdr3_aa: ASSQGQGGGGRGYT

v_call: TRBV20-1
j_call: TRBJ2-3
clone_size: many
cdr3_aa: SARGREVTDTQY

v_call: TRBV5-1
j_call: TRBJ2-7
clone_size: -
cdr3_aa: ASSHGQSTYEQY

v_call: TRBV29-1
j_call: TRBJ2-7
clone_size: few
cdr3_aa: SVVGLAGVDEQY

v_call: TRBV12-3/TRBV12-4
j_call: TRBJ2-7
clone_size: -
cdr3_aa: ASSLLQEQY

v_call: TRBV28
j_call: TRBJ1-5
clone_size: few
cdr3_aa: ASSPRTASNQPQH

v_call: TRBV20-1
j_call: TRBJ2-1
clone_size: many
cdr3_aa: SAPLAGGNNEQF

v_call: TRBV27
j_call: TRBJ2-1
clone_size: few
cdr3_aa: ASSFKASWSEQF

v_call: TRBV5-1
j_call: TRBJ2-1
clone_size: -
cdr3_aa: ASSLVVAGANEQF

v_call: TRBV11-1
j_call: TRBJ2-6
clone_size: -
cdr3_aa: ASGPGANVLT

v_call: TRBV10-3
j_call: TRBJ2-1
clone_size: many
cdr3_aa: AISAGEEQF

v_call: TRBV7-9
j_call: TRBJ2-7
clone_size: -
cdr3_aa: ASSFGREENEQY

v_call: TRBV20-1
j_call: TRBJ2-2
clone_size: few
cdr3_aa: SARDPALPGELF

v_call: TRBV12-3/TRBV12-4
j_call: TRBJ2-7
clone_size: many
cdr3_aa: ASTQNWGLYEQY

v_call: TRBV29-1
j_call: TRBJ2-5
clone_size: -
cdr3_aa: SVVKVSMMETQY

v_call: TRBV29-1
j_call: TRBJ1-2
clone_size: many
cdr3_aa: SAAGLREGYT

v_call: TRBV30
j_call: TRBJ2-1
clone_size: -
cdr3_aa: AWREDSYNEQF

v_call: TRBV11-3
j_call: TRBJ1-2
clone_size: -
cdr3_aa: ASSQTGAYYGYT

v_call: TRBV12-3/TRBV12-4
j_call: TRBJ2-3
clone_size: many
cdr3_aa: ASSLAPRGTDTQY

v_call: TRBV18
j_call: TRBJ2-4
clone_size: -
cdr3_aa: ASSPQSQDRLAKNIQY

v_call: TRBV3-1
j_call: TRBJ2-3
clone_size: -
cdr3_aa: ASRQDDTQY

v_call: TRBV29-1
j_call: TRBJ1-2
clone_size: -
cdr3_aa: SVASGTNYGYT

v_call: TRBV7-9
j_call: TRBJ2-1
clone_size: few
cdr3_aa: AAGRGPNYNEQF

v_call: TRBV5-1
j_call: TRBJ2-3
clone_size: few
cdr3_aa: ASAYARGSTDTQY

v_call: TRBV18
j_call: TRBJ2-1
clone_size: -
cdr3_aa: ASSPTGILEEQF

v_call: TRBV15
j_call: TRBJ2-1
clone_size: many
cdr3_aa: ATSGWENEQF

v_call: TRBV6-1
j_call: TRBJ2-1
clone_size: many
cdr3_aa: ASNHGRRSYNEQF

v_call: TRBV24-1
j_call: TRBJ2-1
clone_size: many
cdr3_aa: ATSAVGAGGNRGSSYNEQF

v_call: TRBV5-1
j_call: TRBJ1-5
clone_size: many
cdr3_aa: ASSLGTGRQPQH